These 29 T cell receptor beta chains were all obtained from the same sample, sequenced in a study of shared clonotypes between healthy human individuals. Assay used: immunoSEQ multiplex PCR; TCRdb lists only in-frame clones, some missing. The sample lists 2 million to 2.5 million clones, approximately 96% occurring once. Sequenced sample: naive CD4+ T cells sorted from blood. The subset: CD45RA+ positively selected. The receptor source for this set is a man aged 18 to 29 in good health.

The chain links TRBV19 to TRBJ1-6, with 8 bases lining up with TRBD1. V trimming: 5 bases; J trimming: 6 bases; junction bases outside the gene matches: 3. Germline loops: CDR1 LNHDA, CDR2 SQIVND (reference sequence). The CDR3 runs 14 residues. CDR3 bases: TGTGCCAGTAGTCAAGGACAGGGTAATTCACCCCTCCACTTT. Translating gives CASSQGQGNSPLHF.

V gene TRBV30 combines with J gene TRBJ2-1, with a possible D match to TRBD2 (5 bases). Germline lookup yields CDR1 GTSNPN and CDR2 SVGIG (reference sequence). V lost 2 bases and J 9 bases, leaving 14 bases between the germline ends. This CDR3 comprises 13 residues. The CDR3 sequence is CAWSKNLGSEQFF. The CDR3 coding sequence is TGTGCCTGGAGTAAAAATTTAGGGAGTGAGCAGTTCTTC.

The CDR3 DNA sequence: TGTGCCAGCAGCGTAGGGTCAGGGGACCTGGTAGAAAAACTGTTTTTT. Translated: CASSVGSGDLVEKLFF. The gene calls are TRBV9 and TRBJ1-4, with D perhaps TRBD1 (6 bases). CDR1 is SGDLS and CDR2 is YYNGEE in the germline V gene. The CDR3 consists of 16 residues. The germline V and J ends were trimmed by 0 bases and 8 bases, with 17 bases remaining between them.

This sequence joins TRBV4-3 and TRBJ1-6; D remains ambiguous. Germline CDR1 and CDR2: LGHNA and YSLEER. CDR3 length: 16 residues. Trimming cost V 1 base and J 5 bases, with 12 bases left between them. This CDR3 is CASSQVRGFDNSPLHF. The CDR3 nucleotides are TGCGCCAGCAGCCAAGTGAGAGGGTTCGATAATTCACCCCTCCACTTT.

V usage is TRBV5-4 and J usage is TRBJ2-1, with D possibly being TRBD1 (6 bases). The CDR3 is made up of 16 amino acids. With 4 bases removed from V and 2 bases from J, the gap between germline ends came to 16 bases. Germline V gives CDR1 SGHNT, CDR2 YYREEE (reference sequence). The CDR3: CASSRTGTQPYNEQFF. Here the CDR3 DNA reads TGTGCCAGCAGCCGTACCGGGACACAGCCCTACAATGAGCAGTTCTTC.

This chain connects TRBV2 to TRBJ2-1; the D gene is possibly TRBD1 (5 bases). CDR1 is SNHLY and CDR2 is FYNNEI in the germline V gene. The CDR3 is made up of 12 amino acids. V lost 6 bases and J lost 10, with 13 bases in between. CDR3 protein: CASSKEQAEQFF. In DNA, the CDR3 is TGTGCCAGCAGCAAGGAACAGGCGGAGCAGTTCTTC.

This clone was picked up one time. V usage is TRBV19 and J usage is TRBJ2-1; weak D call: TRBD2 (6 bases). Germline-derived CDR1 and CDR2 are LNHDA and SQIVND (reference sequence). Trimming removed 7 bases at V and 3 bases at J, with 16 bases between. The CDR3 extends over 15 amino acids. In nucleotides, the CDR3 is TGTGCCAGTAAAGAGGAGGGTCTGGGCTACAATGAGCAGTTCTTC. Encoded protein: CASKEEGLGYNEQFF.

V gene TRBV30 combines with J gene TRBJ1-2; D may be TRBD1 (6 bases). The ends were cut back, 3 bases at V and 2 bases at J, with 16 bases in the middle. Germline V gene sequence: CDR1 GTSNPN, CDR2 SVGIG (reference sequence). The CDR3 is 15 residues long. The CDR3 region is CAWRYRTAGNYGYTF. The CDR3 DNA is TGTGCCTGGAGATACCGGACAGCGGGAAACTATGGCTACACCTTC.

This chain joins TRBV30 and TRBJ2-5, with 8 bases fitting TRBD2. CDR3 size: 12 residues. J lost 3 bases, V lost 5 bases, and 2 bases had no gene match. Germline V gives CDR1 GTSNPN, CDR2 SVGIG (reference sequence). The CDR3 reads CAWPGLEETQYF. The CDR3, as DNA: TGTGCCTGGCCGGGACTAGAAGAGACCCAGTACTTC. The full variable domain, with the rest looked up from reference TRBV30 and TRBJ2-5, is SQTIHQWPATLVQPVGSPLSLECTVEGTSNPNLYWYRQAAGRGLQLLFYSVGIGQISSEVPQNLSASRPQDRQFILSSKKLLLSDSGFYLCAWPGLEETQYFGPGTRLLVL.

The genes are TRBV7-2 and TRBJ1-5; D unclear. Per germline, CDR1 SGHTA and CDR2 FQGNSA. The CDR3 is 14 amino acids. The V gene lost 2 bases and the J gene lost 3 bases, with 8 bases spanning the gap. DNA of the CDR3: TGTGCCAGCAGCTTACGCGGTACCAATCAGCCCCAGCATTTT. This sequence encodes CASSLRGTNQPQHF.

The rearrangement links TRBV4-2 to TRBJ2-3, with 10 positions matching TRBD2. There are 15 residues in the CDR3. CDR1 and CDR2 from the germline V gene are LGHNA and YNFKEQ. Trimming cost V 1 base and J 5 bases; bases outside gene matches: 3. Here the CDR3 DNA reads TGTGCCAGCAGCCAAGGGACTAGCGGAGGAGATACGCAGTATTTT. It specifies CASSQGTSGGDTQYF.

The V call is TRBV19, the J call TRBJ2-1, with 12 bases that match TRBD1. The V and J ends lost 5 bases and 9 bases, in that order; junction bases with no gene match: 14. This CDR3 contains 17 residues. Germline CDR1 reads LNHDA; CDR2 reads SQIVND (reference sequence). CDR3 sequence: CASSRHTGTGGMGEQFF. As DNA, the CDR3 is TGTGCCAGTAGTCGTCATACCGGGACAGGGGGCATGGGTGAGCAGTTCTTC. The complete variable domain, with remaining parts taken from reference TRBV19 and TRBJ2-1, reads DGGITQSPKYLFRKEGQNVTLSCEQNLNHDAMYWYRQDPGQGLRLIYYSQIVNDFQKGDIAEGYSVSREKKESFPLTVTSAQKNPTAFYLCASSRHTGTGGMGEQFFGPGTRLTVL.

The chain couples TRBV10-3 to TRBJ2-7; 9 bases map to TRBD2. The CDR3 loop spans 13 amino acids. The germline gives CDR1 ENHRY, CDR2 SYGVKD. V shed 4 bases and J 5 bases; nucleotides not matched to a gene: 3. The CDR3 loop reads CAISGLAGDEQYF. The CDR3, as DNA: TGTGCCATCAGTGGCTTAGCGGGAGACGAGCAGTACTTC.

This sequence joins TRBV5-1 and TRBJ2-3; 10 bases are a match to TRBD2. This CDR3 comprises 15 residues. J lost 0 bases, V lost 4 bases, and 2 bases had no gene match. Looked up from germline, CDR1 is SGHRS and CDR2 is YFSETQ. This CDR3 is CASSPTSGSTDTQYF. In DNA, the CDR3 is TGCGCCAGCAGCCCGACTAGCGGGAGCACAGATACGCAGTATTTT.

This chain connects TRBV7-6 to TRBJ1-6; D not resolved. The CDR3 is 17 residues long. With 1 base removed from V and 9 bases from J, the gap between germline ends came to 19 bases. CDR1 SGHVS and CDR2 FNYEAQ come from the germline V gene. CDR3 sequence: CASSLEGSVGAISPLHF. The DNA for the CDR3 is TGTGCCAGCAGCTTAGAGGGCAGCGTGGGCGCTATTTCACCCCTCCACTTT.

V gene TRBV6-5 combines with J gene TRBJ2-2; 7 nucleotides align to TRBD2. The trim removed 7 bases at V and 5 bases at J, leaving 4 bases unmatched. The CDR3 loop spans 13 amino acids. Looked up from germline, CDR1 is MNHEY and CDR2 is SVGAGI. The CDR3 spells CASTAGTTGELFF. The CDR3 coding sequence is TGTGCCAGCACAGCGGGAACTACCGGGGAGCTGTTTTTT.

The rearrangement uses TRBV11-2 and TRBJ2-5; 8 nucleotides line up with TRBD2. V shed 2 bases and J 6 bases; nucleotides not matched to a gene: 8. Germline CDR1 SGHAT, CDR2 FQNNGV. The CDR3 runs to 15 residues. DNA of the CDR3: TGTGCCAGCAGCTTAAGGTTAGCGGGATTACAGACCCAGTACTTC. Encoded protein: CASSLRLAGLQTQYF.

The chain is built from TRBV7-2 and TRBJ1-1; D gene unclear. The V end lost 5 bases, the J end lost 4 bases, and 11 bases lay between the germline ends. The CDR3 is made up of 13 amino acids. The germline CDR1 and CDR2 sequences are SGHTA and FQGNSA. CDR3 residues: CASSPGRTTEAFF. The CDR3 DNA sequence: TGTGCCAGCAGCCCTGGGAGGACCACTGAAGCTTTCTTT. Looking up the rest from reference TRBV7-2 and TRBJ1-1 gives the full variable domain: GAGVSQSPSNKVTEKGKDVELRCDPISGHTALYWYRQSLGQGLEFLIYFQGNSAPDKSGLPSDRFSAERTGGSVSTLTIQRTQQEDSAVYLCASSPGRTTEAFFGQGTRLTVV.

The chain is built from TRBV2 and TRBJ1-5, with D possibly being TRBD1 (5 bases). Germline CDR1 and CDR2: SNHLY and FYNNEI. The V and J ends lost 6 bases and 3 bases respectively, with 15 bases between them. The CDR3 sequence is 15 residues long. DNA for the CDR3: TGTGCCAGCAGGGGTCCCGGGACTCACAATCAGCCCCAGCATTTT. Protein sequence: CASRGPGTHNQPQHF.

This clone was found once. The chain uses TRBV11-2 and TRBJ2-5, with D perhaps matching TRBD2 (6 bases). The ends were cut back, 7 bases at V and 4 bases at J, with 13 bases in the middle. Germline V gene data show CDR1 as SGHAT and CDR2 as FQNNGV. There are 13 residues in the CDR3. Here the CDR3 reads CASTPPGVETQYF. Here the CDR3 DNA reads TGTGCCAGCACCCCACCGGGGGTAGAGACCCAGTACTTC.

This chain connects TRBV6-5 to TRBJ2-7; D gene ambiguous. The CDR3 consists of 14 residues. V shed 3 bases and J shed 6 bases, with 15 bases lying between them. Germline CDR1 MNHEY, CDR2 SVGAGI. CDR3 bases: TGTGCCAGCAGTTATGTGGCCCCAGGTGGCGAGCAGTACTTC. Amino acid sequence: CASSYVAPGGEQYF.

The chain has TRBV6-5 and TRBJ1-5; no firm D call. V was trimmed by 6 bases and J by 0 bases, leaving 6 bases between them. Germline CDR1 is MNHEY and CDR2 is SVGAGI. The CDR3 consists of 13 residues. The CDR3 DNA sequence: TGTGCCAGCAGGGAAGATAGCAATCAGCCCCAGCATTTT. This gives the protein CASREDSNQPQHF.

The chain has TRBV7-6 and TRBJ2-1; 10 bases map to TRBD1. Germline V gene data show CDR1 as SGHVS and CDR2 as FNYEAQ. CDR3 length: 17 amino acids. V trimming: 4 bases; J trimming: 2 bases; junction bases outside the gene matches: 8. Written as DNA, the CDR3 is TGTGCCAGCAGCTCGCTCACGGGACAGGGGACCTACAATGAGCAGTTCTTC. Protein sequence: CASSSLTGQGTYNEQFF.

The chain employs TRBV30 and TRBJ2-2, with unresolved D. CDR3 length: 14 residues. The germline gives CDR1 GTSNPN, CDR2 SVGIG (reference sequence). The V and J ends lost 3 bases and 0 bases respectively, with 8 bases between them. The DNA of the CDR3 is TGTGCCTGGAGGGCAAATCCGAACACCGGGGAGCTGTTTTTT. Translated: CAWRANPNTGELFF.

The chain recombines TRBV18 with TRBJ1-1; D gene ambiguous. The length of the CDR3 is 15 residues. V dropped 1 base and J dropped 7 bases, with 16 bases sitting between them. Germline CDR1 KGHSH, CDR2 LQKENI. The CDR3 region is CASSPQGPVGNEAFF. CDR3 coding DNA: TGTGCCAGCTCACCACAAGGTCCGGTCGGGAATGAAGCTTTCTTT.

The chain carries TRBV5-4 and TRBJ2-2; TRBD1 might be the D (6 bases). The germline gives CDR1 SGHNT, CDR2 YYREEE (reference sequence). The ends were cut back, 4 bases at V and 2 bases at J, with 12 bases in the middle. The CDR3 sequence is 15 residues long. CDR3 DNA: TGTGCCAGCAGCCCGTTAGGGGGAAACACCGGGGAGCTGTTTTTT. This sequence encodes CASSPLGGNTGELFF.

This clone was seen a single time. This chain uses TRBV5-6 with TRBJ2-4; D is unresolved. Germline V lookup: CDR1 SGHDT, CDR2 YYEEEE. Trimming stripped 5 bases from V and 1 base from J, with 10 bases between. There are 14 residues in the CDR3. CDR3 nucleotides: TGTGCCAGCAGTGGGAACACGGCCAAAAACATTCAGTACTTC. Protein sequence: CASSGNTAKNIQYF.

This clone has only one observation. The V and J genes are TRBV27 and TRBJ2-5, with D perhaps given as TRBD1 or TRBD2 (5 bases each). V lost 6 bases to trimming and J lost 4 bases, with 30 bases between them. Germline V gives CDR1 MNHEY, CDR2 SMNVEV (reference sequence). CDR3 length: 19 amino acids. In DNA form, the CDR3 reads TGTGCCAGCAGATCGACCTTTGGGGGAGCCCTGGGTTCACGAGAGACCCAGTACTTC. Protein product: CASRSTFGGALGSRETQYF.

The rearrangement joins TRBV30 to TRBJ1-4, with 7 bases lining up with TRBD1. Germline assignment: CDR1 GTSNPN and CDR2 SVGIG (reference sequence). The CDR3 has 13 residues. V shed 2 bases and J 12 bases; nucleotides not matched to a gene: 9. The chain's CDR3 is CAWSQTLDRELFF. The CDR3 nucleotides are TGTGCCTGGAGTCAGACCCTAGACAGGGAACTGTTTTTT.